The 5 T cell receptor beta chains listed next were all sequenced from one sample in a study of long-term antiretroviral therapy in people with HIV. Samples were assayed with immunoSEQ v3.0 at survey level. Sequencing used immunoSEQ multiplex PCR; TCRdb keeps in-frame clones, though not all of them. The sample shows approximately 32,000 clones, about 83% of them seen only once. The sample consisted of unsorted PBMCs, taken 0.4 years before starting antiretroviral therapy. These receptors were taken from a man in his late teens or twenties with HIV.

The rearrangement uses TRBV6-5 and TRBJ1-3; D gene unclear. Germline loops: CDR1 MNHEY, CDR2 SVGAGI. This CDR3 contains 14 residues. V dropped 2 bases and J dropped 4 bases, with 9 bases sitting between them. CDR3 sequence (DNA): TGTGCCAGCAGTTACGAGCGGTCCGGAAACACCATATATTTT. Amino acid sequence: CASSYERSGNTIYF.

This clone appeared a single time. CDR3 bases: TGCGCCAGCAGTGCGGGAACCAGGGGTCAGGAGACCCAGTACTTC. It specifies CASSAGTRGQETQYF. This chain connects TRBV10-1 to TRBJ2-5, with D tentatively TRBD1 (6 bases). Trimming shortened V by 4 bases and J by 5 bases, and 17 bases separated the two germline ends. Germline CDR1 and CDR2: WNHNN and SYGVQD (reference sequence). This CDR3 has 15 amino acids.

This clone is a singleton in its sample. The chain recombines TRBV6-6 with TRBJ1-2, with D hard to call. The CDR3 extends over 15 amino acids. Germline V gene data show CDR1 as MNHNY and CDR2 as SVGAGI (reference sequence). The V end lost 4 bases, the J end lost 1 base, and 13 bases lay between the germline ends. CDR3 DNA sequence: TGTGCCAGCAGTTTGCGCCATATGAGTAACTATGGCTACACCTTC. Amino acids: CASSLRHMSNYGYTF.

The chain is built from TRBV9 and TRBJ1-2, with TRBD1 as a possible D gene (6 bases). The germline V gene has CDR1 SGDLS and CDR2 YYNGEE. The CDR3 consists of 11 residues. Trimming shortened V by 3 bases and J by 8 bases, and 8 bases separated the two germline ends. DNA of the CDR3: TGTGCCAGCAGCGGGGGACAAGGCTACACCTTC. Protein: CASSGGQGYTF.

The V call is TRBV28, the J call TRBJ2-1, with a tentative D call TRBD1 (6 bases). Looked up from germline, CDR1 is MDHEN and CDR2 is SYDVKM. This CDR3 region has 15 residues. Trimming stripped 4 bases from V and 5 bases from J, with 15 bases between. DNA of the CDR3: TGTGCCAGCAGTTCCCCACAGGGCGCCAACAATGAGCAGTTCTTC. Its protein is CASSSPQGANNEQFF.